This T cell receptor beta chain emerged from a study of early T cells in non-severe SARS-CoV-2 infection. Study overall: The authors sequenced bulk RNA from unsorted whole blood, leaving chains unpaired.

Between the trimmed V and J ends, which lost 3 bases and 0 bases, there was a span of 12 bases. Germline CDR1 and CDR2: GTSNPN and SVGIG (reference sequence). The CDR3 runs to 15 residues. As concerns this clonotype: The antigen is unknown.

Study-level results: Missing private and CD4 specificities, VDJdb matching favored anti-spike CD8 responses.

Unique molecular identifier tags were affixed to discrete cDNA molecules. One entry per CDR3 protein results from TCRdb running MiXCR on the 5' RACE reads. Found here are about 49,000 distinct CDR3 sequences, about 11% of them singletons; the top ten hold 9.1%. Sequencing used whole blood. The sequence was obtained from an adult who was a healthcare worker with PCR-confirmed SARS-CoV-2 infection or an uninfected control (not recorded which). This chain uses TRBV30 with TRBJ2-4; a weak D match, TRBD2 (5 bases). CDR3 sequence: CAWRSRTQAKNIQYF. The CDR3 DNA sequence: TGTGCCTGGAGGAGTAGGACTCAAGCCAAAAACATTCAGTACTTC.